This entry is about one TCR beta chain. Its target antigen remains unknown. The trim is 2 bases for V and 7 bases for J, with a gap of 15 bases between the germline ends. According to the germline V gene, CDR1 reads SGHRS and CDR2 reads YFSETQ. CDR3 length: 15 amino acids, cysteine to phenylalanine. The sequence is cut down to CDR3 DNA, 45 bases in frame from base 1. These data come from a study of cytomegalovirus exposure and HLA in healthy donors (dated by TCRdb to about 2017). About the investigation overall: An earlier analysis of several hundred of the donors reported about 290 Gb of sequence data and around 110 million unique TCR beta sequences from about 200 million T cells. Roughly 290 gigabases of sequencing data and 75 million to 85 million unique TCR sequences made up an early release that covered 640 HLA-typed donors. Of the 350 to 450 genotyped donors, about 80% fell in the genetic ancestry cluster associated with self-reported Caucasian donors. The study aimed to test whether cataloging public T cell receptors could reveal signatures of past pathogen exposure. The study used immunosequencing to profile the T cell repertoires of approximately 630 subjects and linked those repertoires to cytomegalovirus serostatus. A separate validation cohort of over 95 different subjects was used in addition to the roughly 670-subject first cohort. To predict cytomegalovirus infection status, the study brought together high-throughput TCR immunosequencing, statistical association of individual TCRs with disease status, and machine learning. A later analysis re-examined previously published TCR beta repertoires from 600 to 700 donors and added high-resolution HLA genotyping to investigate patterns of TCR occurrence. Rather than drawing on any new phenotypic data, the later analysis identified candidate immune exposures from TCR beta sequences and the way those sequences occurred across donors. To decide whether each TCR beta V gene segment behaved as functional or pseudogenic, an earlier analysis of 587 of the donors relied on high-throughput TCR beta sequencing. Donor age, sex, ethnicity and CMV serostatus were collected together with the repertoire data. A later genetic analysis took genome-wide SNP genotypes for about 55% of the 666 donors and used that subset as a discovery cohort. Every discovery cohort repertoire had been produced on one sequencing platform. Class I and class II HLA loci were covered by the typing at four-digit resolution. Typing coverage differed by locus: A, B, C, DRB1 and DQB1 were typed in roughly 620-630 donors, DQA1 in approximately 520, DPA1 in some 570, and DPB1 in around 490. Because of strong linkage in the cohort, roughly five DR-DQ haplotypes were treated as single units for association and clustering. Among 350 to 400 genotyped donors of the cohort, an average of approximately 240,000 unique TCR beta nucleotide sequences were sequenced per donor, roughly 18% of them non-productive. Overall results and qualifications from the work: The cohort was sequenced for TCR beta chains only, and without alpha or paired-chain data the features that could be detected were limited. The only immune exposure information available for the cohort was CMV serostatus. In a later analysis, TCR association rates were found to vary across HLA loci, with the most associated TCRs seen for DRB1 alleles and the fewest for HLA-C alleles. A later analysis found that HLA-associated TCR beta chains were more clonally expanded and had lower generation probabilities than equally common non-associated chains. Compared with the roughly 600-donor mean, donors in an Asian-associated ancestry cluster had fewer N-insertions in productive TCRs, according to a later genetic analysis. Presence/absence analyses assumed roughly uniform sequencing depth across donors, an assumption that may not hold. Cytomegalovirus status was reported to be diagnosed by the classifier with high specificity and sensitivity in both the original and validation cohorts. A later analysis associated 16,951 TCR beta sequences with specific HLA alleles at a false discovery rate of 0.05. The sequencing pipeline was judged likely to have produced a cluster of highly shared sequence variants as a technical artifact. While some public TCRs were present in many individuals, most TCR sequences turned up only very rarely across donors. A later analysis found that most CMV-associated TCR beta chains appeared HLA-restricted, with HLA associations seemingly driven largely by CMV exposure. A further reported finding was that TCR beta sequences accurately predicted the HLA-A and HLA-B alleles for most subjects in the first cohort. A total of about 180 TCR beta chains were listed by the study as associated with cytomegalovirus. In an earlier analysis of roughly 500 of the donors, most TCR beta V segments appeared in productive rearrangements about 90% or about 30% of the time, broadly matching IMGT annotations. HLA typing was unavailable for some donors at each locus, so association tests used only the typed subset. A later genetic analysis associated a missense DCLRE1C variant with V-gene and J-gene trimming of TCR beta chains, and an independent cohort replicated the association. When HLA alleles, especially DR and DQ, strongly co-occurred, TCR associations were difficult to assign to individual alleles. In vitro tests confirmed that a few of the cytomegalovirus-associated TCR beta chains recognize cytomegalovirus antigens. Correlated functional status among segregating V segments might be attributable to linkage disequilibrium, but an unknown experimental factor could not be ruled out. Because counts were too low, seventeen rarely observed V segments, including chromosome 9 orphons, were left out of the earlier analysis of about 620 of the donors. Because the 87-base-pair reads could not distinguish some IMGT-functional V segments, including TRBV6-2 and TRBV6-3, those segments were excluded. It was suggested by the authors that the approach could potentially be generalized to other disease states and immunological phenotypes. In a later analysis, several top co-occurrence clusters were reported to appear linked to parvovirus B19, influenza, CMV and Epstein-Barr virus.

The cohort comprised some 730 healthy bone marrow donors. All cohort members were sampled while nominally healthy, although unrecorded immune exposures were likely present. The donor was CMV seronegative and was included in the group of approximately 350 seronegative cohort members. Every donor gave a peripheral blood sample, and the peripheral blood mononuclear cells from that sample were used for TCR beta sequencing. The Qiagen DNeasy Blood Extraction Kit was used to extract genomic DNA from the blood cell samples. The library was generated by the immunoSEQ multiplex PCR assay. The multiplex PCR relied on a mix of 60 forward primers for TCR Vbeta segments and 13 reverse primers for TCR Jbeta segments. A multiplex PCR assay on genomic DNA amplified the CDR3 region of rearranged TCR beta genes. Amplified TCR beta libraries were sequenced as 87-base-pair reads on the Illumina HiSeq System. Per the original workflow: Across the 500 to 700 repertoires, a later analysis counted about 81 million unique TCR beta chains, roughly 11 million of which were shared by at least two donors. Raw reads were error-corrected and collapsed into unique sequences with a nearest-neighbor algorithm that merged closely related sequences to remove PCR and sequencing errors. Alignment of CDR3 sequences to IMGT reference sequences was used to assign V, D and J gene segments. For a sequence to be retained, a match of at least six nucleotides to both a V gene segment and a J gene segment was required. A rearrangement was called productive if the CDR3 had no stop codons and remained in frame with V and J, and every other rearrangement was called non-productive. CDR3 was defined according to IMGT convention as the region running from the second conserved V-encoded cysteine to the conserved J-encoded phenylalanine. Sequences without an unambiguous match to a single V gene segment were excluded from the earlier analysis of a few hundred of the donors. An earlier analysis of 550 to 650 of the donors classified V segments as functional when productive rearrangements were above 56.7% and as segregating when the standard deviation between donors was above 5%. A statistical classification framework was developed to diagnose cytomegalovirus status using the catalog of TCR beta chain sequences. In a later analysis, TCR nucleotide sequences were compared against IMGT/GENE-DB human TR gene sequences so that V and J genes could be assigned. Using the TCRdist pipeline, a later analysis assigned CDR3 sequences along with most-parsimonious VDJ recombination scenarios. In a later analysis, each TCR beta chain was defined by its CDR3 amino acid sequence together with its V-gene family, and reads without a unique V-gene family were excluded. To address suspected cross-contamination and a sequencing artifact, a later analysis removed several hundred highly shared, low-generation-probability nucleotide sequences. For each public chain, a later analysis derived a clonal expansion index from normalized ranks of inferred template counts within each repertoire. A later analysis computed generation probabilities with a VDJ recombination model fitted to out-of-frame rearrangements, and checked the results against IGoR. In a later analysis, hypergeometric tests were used to score TCR-TCR, TCR-HLA and TCR-CMV co-occurrence, with a repertoire-size bias correction applied to TCR pairs. To estimate false discovery rates, a later analysis permuted the HLA or CMV assignments 20 times. In a later analysis, co-occurring TCRs were grouped using DBSCAN, with TCRdist sequence similarity added in when clustering inside HLA-allele-positive subsets. Repertoires with fewer than 30,000 or more than 120,000 public chains were left out of co-occurrence clustering, as were about 5 repertoires with anomalous nucleotide sharing. TCRdb holds this immuneACCESS table with in-frame rearrangements only. Some clones are missing; in checked studies, unresolved V genes explain under half, and the rest has no known cause. D and trimming come from the DNA, and the V and J calls and clone size come from that table. The record for this sample contains 150,000 to 200,000 clones. Together, the top ten hold 6.5% of the sample.

The TCR comes from a man aged 30 to 39 in good health and CMV-seronegative. This chain joins TRBV5-1 to TRBJ2-2; the D gene is possibly TRBD2, with 6 bases matching. The sequencing input was PBMCs. The CDR3 protein sequence reads: CASSFQWEAGGELFF. In nucleotides, the sequence is TGCGCCAGCAGCTTTCAGTGGGAGGCAGGCGGGGAGCTGTTTTTT. When the CDR3 is completed using the reference TRBV5-1 and TRBJ2-2 genes on either side, the full variable domain is KAGVTQTPRYLIKTRGQQVTLSCSPISGHRSVSWYQQTPGQGLQFLFEYFSETQRNKGNFPGRFSGRQFSNSRSEMNVSTLELGDSALYLCASSFQWEAGGELFFGEGSRLTVL.